The present T cell receptor (beta chain) was sequenced within a study of response to subunit inactivated influenza vaccine. Study outcomes and limitations: The authors suggested that every seasonal influenza vaccination recruits few new T cells.

Comment on this clonotype: The antigen is not known.

TCRdb redid the calling of the RT-PCR reads with MiXCR, one entry per CDR3 protein. The repertoire consists of 630,000 or so distinct CDR3 sequences, with 15% to 19% occurring once and the leading ten covering around a tenth. This CDR3 contains 20 residues. The V gene end was trimmed by 5 bases and the J gene end by 3 bases; junction bases not matched to a gene: 19. CDR1 and CDR2 from the germline V gene are SGHAT and FQNNGV. The chain is built from TRBV11-2 and TRBJ2-1, with 10 bases aligning to TRBD2. Here the sequenced sample was PBMCs from blood, taken roughly 13 days after vaccination. The clonotype originates from a man aged 50-60 years who received an inactivated influenza vaccine. This CDR3 is CASSLRGSGRLSNRYNEQFF. The CDR3 DNA follows: TGTGCCAGCAGCCTAAGGGGTAGCGGGAGGCTAAGTAACCGCTACAATGAGCAGTTCTTC. Combining the CDR3 with reference TRBV11-2 and TRBJ2-1 gives the whole variable domain EAGVAQSPRYKIIEKRQSVAFWCNPISGHATLYWYQQILGQGPKLLIQFQNNGVVDDSQLPKDRFSAERLKGVDSTLKIQPAKLEDSAVYLCASSLRGSGRLSNRYNEQFFGPGTRLTVL.